Included here is one T cell receptor (beta chain) sequence, with context. Its antigen is undetermined. These data belong to a study of Tregs in tolerant kidney transplant recipients. Libraries were prepared by immunoSEQ multiplex PCR; TCRdb keeps only in-frame clonotypes and omits some of them. The sample gives about 110,000 clones, about 90% of which show up once; 0.3% to 0.4% is in the top ten. Study conclusions and caveats: The small number of patients limits these findings pending further validation. Donor-specific Treg expansion exceeded global Treg expansion in tolerant patients, suggesting antigen drive.

Unstimulated Tregs (CD4+CD25+CD127-) and CD4+CD25- non-Tregs were sorted from PBMCs. Sequenced material: CD4+ T cells from blood, taken before the transplant. The TCR was taken from a human donor who received a combined kidney and bone marrow transplant.

This CDR3 is CASSETGNEQFF. The DNA for the CDR3 is TGTGCCAGCAGTGAAACGGGAAATGAGCAGTTCTTC. V and J are TRBV2 and TRBJ2-1; possibly TRBD2 for D (5 bases). The CDR3 extends over 12 amino acids. The V end was cut by 2 bases, the J end by 7 bases, with 6 bases between. The germline gives CDR1 SNHLY, CDR2 FYNNEI. Based on the CDR3 plus reference TRBV2 and TRBJ2-1, the full variable domain is EPEVTQTPSHQVTQMGQEVILRCVPISNHLYFYWYRQILGQKVEFLVSFYNNEISEKSEIFDDQFSVERPDGSNFTLKIRSTKLEDSAMYFCASSETGNEQFFGPGTRLTVL.